The clone carrying this T cell receptor beta chain was recorded once. What it binds is not known. The data were produced by immunoSEQ multiplex PCR, yet TCRdb's version contains in-frame clones alone and is incomplete. Among over 85,000 clones listed, about nine tenths were seen once. The data derive from a study of PD-1 blockade in classical Hodgkin lymphoma. At the level of the study: Patients were infused with nivolumab 3 mg/kg every 2 weeks.

Time point given: cycle 4 day 1 (C4D1), after more than five weeks of nivolumab. In every patient, relapse followed autologous stem cell transplantation, while exposure to brentuximab vedotin differed. Responses achieved at best were complete response, partial response or progressive disease. Whole-study results and caveats: Relapsed/refractory patients reportedly had the lowest baseline TCR diversity, below newly diagnosed patients, who were below healthy donors. Exclusion removed patients who began nivolumab under 1 year after ASCT.

From germline, CDR1 is MDHEN and CDR2 SYDVKM. Trimming took 6 bases from V and 4 from J; bases not matched to a gene: 11. The CDR3 is 17 amino acids. The chain has TRBV28 and TRBJ2-1, with 11 nucleotides matching TRBD2. This receptor was identified in a human donor with classical Hodgkin lymphoma. The sample consisted of peripheral blood mononuclear cells (PBMCs), taken before the fourth cycle of nivolumab. This chain's CDR3 is CASRTTSGASSYNEQFF. CDR3 DNA: TGTGCCAGCAGGACGACTAGCGGGGCTAGCTCGTACAATGAGCAGTTCTTC.